This TCR beta chain appears in the sequencing data of a study of blood T cell repertoires in COVID-19. Looking at the study overall: Acute-phase and convalescent COVID-19 samples originated in the United States, Italy and Spain. Sources were T cells, B-cell-depleted T cells, or PBMCs; the material itself was cDNA or gDNA.

Between the trimmed V and J ends, which lost 1 base and 10 bases, there was a span of 11 bases. The CDR3 length is 13 residues. Per germline, CDR1 KGHSH and CDR2 LQKENI. This clone was counted a single time. Individuals in the exposed group had encountered a COVID-19 case within 2 weeks preceding study entry. Under the authors' procedure: Estimated nucleated cell counts came from reference gene primer amplification. Assay: immunoSEQ multiplex PCR; the TCRdb copy retains only in-frame clones and omits some. V and J calls and clone size are as listed in that table; D and trimming were resolved from the DNA. The sample records fewer than 300,000 clones, 82% being singletons.

This chain connects TRBV18 to TRBJ2-1, with a weak D call TRBD2 (5 bases). The receptor's source is a man aged 40-50 years who had been exposed to COVID-19. The sequenced sample consisted of PBMCs or T cells enriched from blood (not recorded which). The chain's CDR3 is CASSPQLAQEQFF. The CDR3 DNA sequence: TGTGCCAGCTCACCACAGCTAGCACAGGAGCAGTTCTTC. Using reference TRBV18 and TRBJ2-1 for the parts outside the CDR3, the full variable domain is NAGVMQNPRHLVRRRGQEARLRCSPMKGHSHVYWYRQLPEEGLKFMVYLQKENIIDESGMPKERFSAEFPKEGPSILRIQQVVRGDSAAYFCASSPQLAQEQFFGPGTRLTVL.